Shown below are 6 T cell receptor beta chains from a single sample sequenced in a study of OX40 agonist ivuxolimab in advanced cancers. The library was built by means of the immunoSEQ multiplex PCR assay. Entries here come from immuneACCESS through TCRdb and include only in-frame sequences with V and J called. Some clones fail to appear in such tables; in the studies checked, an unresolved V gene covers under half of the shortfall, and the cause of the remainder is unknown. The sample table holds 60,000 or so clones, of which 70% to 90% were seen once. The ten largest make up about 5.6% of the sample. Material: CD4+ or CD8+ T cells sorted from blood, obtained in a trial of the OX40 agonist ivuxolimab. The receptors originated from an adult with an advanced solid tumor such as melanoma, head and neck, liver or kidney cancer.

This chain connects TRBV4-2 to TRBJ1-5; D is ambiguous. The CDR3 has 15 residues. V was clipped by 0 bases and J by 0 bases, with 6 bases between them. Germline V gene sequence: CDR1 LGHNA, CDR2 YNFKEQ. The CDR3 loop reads CASSQEEYSNQPQHF. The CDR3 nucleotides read TGTGCCAGCAGCCAAGAAGAATATAGCAATCAGCCCCAGCATTTT.

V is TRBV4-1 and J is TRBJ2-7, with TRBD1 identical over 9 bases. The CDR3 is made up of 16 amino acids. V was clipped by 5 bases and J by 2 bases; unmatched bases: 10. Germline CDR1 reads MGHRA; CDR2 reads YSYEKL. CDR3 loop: CASSTPGQGFPYEQYF. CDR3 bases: TGCGCCAGCAGCACTCCGGGACAGGGATTCCCCTACGAGCAGTACTTC.

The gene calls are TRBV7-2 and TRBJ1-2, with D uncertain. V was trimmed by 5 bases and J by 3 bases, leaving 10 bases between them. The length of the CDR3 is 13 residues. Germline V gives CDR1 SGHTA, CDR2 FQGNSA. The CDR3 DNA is TGTGCCAGCAGCCCCGCCGGCTACTATGGCTACACCTTC. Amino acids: CASSPAGYYGYTF.

CDR3 sequence: CASRRYQATNEKLFF. DNA for the CDR3: TGTGCCAGCAGGCGATACCAGGCAACTAATGAAAAACTGTTTTTT. The chain employs TRBV2 and TRBJ1-4; D unclear. The V end was cut by 6 bases, the J end by 0 bases, with 11 bases between. This CDR3 has 15 amino acids. The germline CDR1 and CDR2 sequences are SNHLY and FYNNEI.

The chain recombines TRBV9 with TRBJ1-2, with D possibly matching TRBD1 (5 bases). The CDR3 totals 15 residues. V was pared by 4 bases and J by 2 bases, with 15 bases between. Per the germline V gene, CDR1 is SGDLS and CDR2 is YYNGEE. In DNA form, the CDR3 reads TGTGCCAGCAGCCTTCGGGAGGGGCACAACTATGGCTACACCTTC. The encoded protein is CASSLREGHNYGYTF.

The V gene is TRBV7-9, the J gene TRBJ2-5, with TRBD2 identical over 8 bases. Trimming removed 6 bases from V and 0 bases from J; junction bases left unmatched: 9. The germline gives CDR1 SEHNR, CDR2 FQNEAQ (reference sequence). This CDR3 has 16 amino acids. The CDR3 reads CASSKGSGGYQETQYF. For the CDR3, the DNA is TGTGCCAGCAGTAAGGGAAGCGGGGGATACCAAGAGACCCAGTACTTC.